The source of this T cell receptor beta chain is a study of blood T cell repertoires in COVID-19. The overall study: PBMCs, B-cell-depleted T cells, or T cells were the source of the cDNA or gDNA that made up the material.

V was shortened by 5 bases and J by 1 base, with 14 bases between the two germline ends. Germline V lookup: CDR1 SGHTA, CDR2 FQGNSA. The CDR3 is 15 amino acids. Authors' methods: Amplification with reference gene primers provided the estimates of nucleated cell counts. Some clones are missing from TCRdb's copy, which holds only in-frame ones; the method was immunoSEQ multiplex PCR. V and J calls and clone size follow that table, whereas D and trimming were derived from the DNA. Of nearly 110,000 clones detected, over 55% appear once; the ten largest clones hold 0.9%. Sequenced: peripheral blood. The chain recombines TRBV7-2 with TRBJ1-1; no clear D gene. The receptor was derived from a human donor with acute or convalescent COVID-19. The donor label of this sample is uncertain. CDR3 loop: CASSQLGRGNTEAFF. Written as DNA, the CDR3 is TGTGCCAGCAGCCAATTGGGGAGAGGGAACACTGAAGCTTTCTTT.